Shown below are 14 T cell receptor beta chains from a single sample sequenced in a study of T cells in Graves' hyperthyroidism and ophthalmopathy. Regions amplified from RNA transcripts were the TCR beta CDR3 regions. A first-round RT-PCR of the TCR CDR3 used the HTBI primer set. In TCRdb, the multiplex PCR reads were re-called with MiXCR into one record per CDR3 protein. The sample has 200,000 to 250,000 distinct CDR3 sequences; approximately 16% are singletons. Material: blood. These receptors all come from a woman between 18 and 29 years old with Graves' ophthalmopathy.

This clonotype has a count of ten or more. The rearrangement joins TRBV7-9 to TRBJ2-5; 12 nucleotides align to TRBD2. V lost 5 bases and J lost 6; bases outside the gene matches: 10. The germline V gene has CDR1 SEHNR and CDR2 FQNEAQ (reference sequence). The CDR3 covers 16 residues. The CDR3 region has the DNA TGTGCCAGCAGCACGCTAGCGGGGGGGCCCGGTCAGACCCAGTACTTC. This codes for CASSTLAGGPGQTQYF.

This clonotype showed up many times. The CDR3 nucleotides read TGTGCCAGCAGCCCGGGACAGGGTTCCGGGGAGCTGTTTTTT. The encoded protein is CASSPGQGSGELFF. This sequence joins TRBV11-3 and TRBJ2-2; 9 nucleotides line up with TRBD1. Germline V gives CDR1 SGHNT, CDR2 YENEEA. CDR3 length equals 14 residues. J lost 6 bases, V lost 5 bases, and 4 bases had no gene match.

This clonotype was observed many times. The gene calls are TRBV5-1 and TRBJ1-2, with 9 bases matching TRBD1. This CDR3 spans 14 amino acids. The V gene's germline CDR1 is SGHRS and CDR2 YFSETQ. The junction had 4 bases not matched to a gene; V was cut back by 0 bases and J by 7 bases. This CDR3 reads CASSLGDRDGGYTF. The CDR3 region has the DNA TGCGCCAGCAGCTTGGGGGACAGGGATGGTGGCTACACCTTC.

This clonotype was counted many times. The V and J genes are TRBV28 and TRBJ2-7; 9 bases map to TRBD2. V gave up 4 bases and J gave up 4 bases; unmatched junction bases: 8. Per the germline V gene, CDR1 is MDHEN and CDR2 is SYDVKM. The CDR3 totals 15 residues. As DNA, the CDR3 is TGTGCCAGCAGTTCCCCAGCGGGAGGTCCGTACGAGCAGTACTTC. Residues: CASSSPAGGPYEQYF.

This clonotype was observed many times. The chain uses TRBV20-1 and TRBJ1-6, with D unresolved. CDR3 size: 12 residues. The V and J ends lost 0 bases and 7 bases respectively, with 4 bases between them. Germline V gives CDR1 DFQATT, CDR2 SNEGSKA (reference sequence). CDR3 protein: CSARDPNSPLHF. CDR3 DNA: TGCAGTGCTAGAGATCCGAATTCACCCCTCCACTTT.

This clonotype was counted ten times or more. The chain employs TRBV20-1 and TRBJ2-1, with 9 bases matching TRBD1. Germline trimming cut 1 base from V and 4 bases from J; bases unmatched to any gene: 8. Germline CDR1 reads DFQATT; CDR2 reads SNEGSKA (reference sequence). CDR3 size: 16 residues. The CDR3 sequence is CSARVPGTGNYNEQFF. For the CDR3, the DNA is TGCAGTGCTAGAGTTCCCGGGACAGGGAATTACAATGAGCAGTTCTTC.

At least ten counts were recorded for this clonotype. The chain employs TRBV20-1 and TRBJ2-1, with TRBD2 matching over 8 bases. This CDR3 region has 13 residues. The J segment lost 3 bases and the V segment lost 4 bases, leaving 2 bases of the junction unmatched. Germline CDR1 and CDR2: DFQATT and SNEGSKA (reference sequence). DNA of the CDR3: TGCAGTGCTACTAGCGGGTTCTACAATGAGCAGTTCTTC. Translating it yields CSATSGFYNEQFF.

This clonotype was picked up many times. The chain combines TRBV2 with TRBJ2-2; 9 bases map to TRBD2. After removal of 6 bases from V and 0 bases from J, the junction contained 5 bases not matched to a gene. Germline V gene sequence: CDR1 SNHLY, CDR2 FYNNEI. The CDR3 is 16 residues long. The DNA of the CDR3 is TGTGCCAGCAGAGGGACTAGCCGAACGAACACCGGGGAGCTGTTTTTT. It yields the protein CASRGTSRTNTGELFF.

In this sample, this clonotype turned up many times. The V and J genes are TRBV2 and TRBJ2-1; no firm D call. Between the trimmed V and J ends, which lost 5 bases and 0 bases, there was a span of 11 bases. The length of the CDR3 is 15 residues. CDR1 is SNHLY and CDR2 is FYNNEI in the germline V gene. CDR3 protein: CASSTDRVSYNEQFF. The CDR3, as DNA: TGTGCCAGCAGTACGGACCGCGTCTCCTACAATGAGCAGTTCTTC.

Many counts were recorded for this clonotype. The chain carries TRBV27 and TRBJ2-1; 9 bases are shared with TRBD1. This CDR3 has 14 amino acids. With V trimmed by 3 bases and J by 7 bases, 4 bases remained unmatched. Per germline, CDR1 MNHEY and CDR2 SMNVEV (reference sequence). CDR3 in DNA: TGTGCCAGCAGTTTGGGACAGGGCAGAAATGAGCAGTTCTTC. Translating it yields CASSLGQGRNEQFF.

This clonotype has at least ten counts. This chain links TRBV29-1 with TRBJ2-5, with TRBD2 matching over 7 bases. The trim removed 3 bases at V and 0 bases at J, leaving 10 bases unmatched. Germline V gene lookup returns CDR1 SQVTM and CDR2 ANQGSEA. CDR3 length: 16 amino acids. The CDR3 loop is CSVDTSGAMYQETQYF. The CDR3 nucleotides read TGCAGCGTTGATACCAGCGGGGCCATGTACCAAGAGACCCAGTACTTC.

This clonotype was recorded a few times. The J gene is TRBJ1-1, the V gene TRBV10-3, with a tentative D call TRBD1 (5 bases). The V and J ends lost 4 bases and 5 bases respectively, with 8 bases between them. Germline loops: CDR1 ENHRY, CDR2 SYGVKD. This CDR3 contains 12 residues. The CDR3, as DNA: TGTGCCATCAGTGGCGGGGCAACTGAAGCTTTCTTT. This sequence encodes CAISGGATEAFF.

The sample holds many counts of this clonotype. This chain connects TRBV7-2 to TRBJ2-5; 7 bases match TRBD2. Germline lookup yields CDR1 SGHTA and CDR2 FQGNSA. J gave up 5 bases and V 1 base, and 13 bases lay outside the gene matches. The CDR3 is made up of 17 amino acids. CDR3 nucleotide sequence: TGTGCCAGCAGCTTAGTGGGCGGGAGCTCAGGGTGGGAGACCCAGTACTTC. Translation: CASSLVGGSSGWETQYF.

Ten or more counts support this clonotype. The V call is TRBV28, the J call TRBJ2-6; no clear D gene. This CDR3 contains 15 residues. V was cut by 9 bases and J by 4 bases, with 16 bases left in between. Germline-derived CDR1 and CDR2 are MDHEN and SYDVKM. DNA of the CDR3: TGTGCCAGTTCAACAAGGGTGTTCGGGGCCAACGTCCTGACTTTC. Protein: CASSTRVFGANVLTF.